This T cell receptor (beta chain) comes out of a study of blood T cell repertoires in COVID-19. The J segment lost 11 bases and the V segment lost 1 base, leaving 10 bases of the junction unmatched. This CDR3 is 14 amino acids long. Germline V gene lookup returns CDR1 MGHRA and CDR2 YSYEKL. Per the original methods: Counts of nucleated cells, estimated from reference gene primer amplification, were obtained. Repertoires were generated with immunoSEQ multiplex PCR, while TCRdb's copy carries only in-frame clones and drops some. That table is the source of V, J and clone size, and D and trimming were worked out from the DNA. The sample lists roughly 190,000 clones; approximately 81% were seen once.

The clonotype comes from a woman aged 70-85 years with COVID-19, enrolled during active disease. The chain joins TRBV4-1 to TRBJ1-1; 7 bases are shared with TRBD1. Sequencing was done on a sample of peripheral blood. The CDR3 coding sequence is TGCGCCAGCAGCCAAGTTTTGAGACAGGGATTGGCTTTCTTT. Translated, it gives CASSQVLRQGLAFF.